A selection of T cell receptor beta chains follows, all from one sample in a study of blood T cell repertoires in COVID-19. The table came from immunoSEQ multiplex PCR; TCRdb's copy has only in-frame clones and leaves some out. The sample has approximately 94,000 clones, 88% seen once. Sequenced material: peripheral blood. The receptors derive from a human donor in a cohort sampled during active COVID-19. Each CDR3 is given with its conserved first and last residue. D genes are given only for firm matches. Expanded clones are given a class, and other clones once, few, many or no size at all.

CDR3 protein,clone size,J gene,V gene,D gene
CASSPRAGSYNEQFF,-,TRBJ2-1,TRBV11-2,-
CATSDSQGGVAKNIQYF,-,TRBJ2-4,TRBV24-1,-
CASVNAVPYNEQFF,-,TRBJ2-1,TRBV7-2,-
CASSTETGNTEAFF,-,TRBJ1-1,TRBV5-1,-
CASSHTTGVSGELFF,-,TRBJ2-2,TRBV14,TRBD1
CASSAGGSPADTQYF,-,TRBJ2-3,TRBV2,TRBD2
CASSFGGLGYNEQFF,-,TRBJ2-1,TRBV27,TRBD2
CASSLVAGSTGEQFF,once,TRBJ2-1,TRBV7-2,TRBD2
CATSDPAGTGGTYEQYF,-,TRBJ2-7,TRBV24-1,TRBD1
CAAAGAETQYF,-,TRBJ2-5,TRBV30,TRBD2
CASSPQTGGLTGELFF,-,TRBJ2-2,TRBV11-3,TRBD1
CASSLRDGQGSKETQYF,once,TRBJ2-5,TRBV5-8,TRBD1
CASSAGGLTGNTIYF,-,TRBJ1-3,TRBV9,-
CASSEPPGQRNEKLFF,-,TRBJ1-4,TRBV6-1,TRBD1
CAISAGAHGDTQYF,-,TRBJ2-3,TRBV10-3,-
CASSPRGLGNEQFF,-,TRBJ2-1,TRBV18,-
CAITTTGSLNEQFF,-,TRBJ2-1,TRBV10-3,-
CASSLGASSGYEQYF,-,TRBJ2-7,TRBV5-1,-
CASTDLGGYEQYF,-,TRBJ2-7,TRBV7-9,-
CASAPGTGGISVGNTIYF,-,TRBJ1-3,TRBV3-1/TRBV3-2,TRBD1
CSVRGQVTGELFF,-,TRBJ2-2,TRBV29-1,TRBD1
CASSYSGGLSAFF,-,TRBJ1-1,TRBV6-6,TRBD1
CASSVLEGNSPLHF,-,TRBJ1-6,TRBV9,-